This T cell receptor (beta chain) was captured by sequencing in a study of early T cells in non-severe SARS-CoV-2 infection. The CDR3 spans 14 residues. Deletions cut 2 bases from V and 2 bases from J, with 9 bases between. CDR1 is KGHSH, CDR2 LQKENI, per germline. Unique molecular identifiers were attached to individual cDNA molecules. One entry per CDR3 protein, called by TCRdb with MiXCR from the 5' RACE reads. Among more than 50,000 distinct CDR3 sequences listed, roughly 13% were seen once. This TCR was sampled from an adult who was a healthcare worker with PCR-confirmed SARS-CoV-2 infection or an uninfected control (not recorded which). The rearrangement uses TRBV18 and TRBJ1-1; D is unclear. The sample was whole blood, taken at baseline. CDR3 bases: TGTGCCAGCTCACCAACAGACACAAACACTGAAGCTTTCTTT. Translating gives CASSPTDTNTEAFF.